One sample yielded the 32 T cell receptor beta chains listed below, sequenced in a study of early T cells in non-severe SARS-CoV-2 infection. Each CDR3 protein is one row after TCRdb ran MiXCR on the 5' RACE reads. The sample has almost 30,000 distinct CDR3 sequences, approximately 4.7% seen once. The sample taken for sequencing was whole blood. The receptors here all came from an adult who was a healthcare worker with PCR-confirmed SARS-CoV-2 infection or an uninfected control (not recorded which).

This clonotype was seen at least ten times. The V call is TRBV7-2, the J call TRBJ2-5; unclear D gene. V shed 3 bases and J shed 1 base, with 9 bases lying between them. Germline V lookup: CDR1 SGHTA, CDR2 FQGNSA. The CDR3 totals 14 residues. The CDR3 DNA sequence: TGTGCCAGCAGCTTCAGCCAGTCCCAAGAGACCCAGTACTTC. It codes for CASSFSQSQETQYF.

This clonotype was observed a handful of times. The chain links TRBV5-4 to TRBJ2-1; 7 positions agree with TRBD1. The CDR3 is 15 amino acids. Trimming took 3 bases from V and 4 from J; bases not matched to a gene: 7. The germline CDR1 and CDR2 sequences are SGHNT and YYREEE (reference sequence). CDR3 in amino acids: CASSWTGANYNEQFF. DNA for the CDR3: TGTGCCAGCAGCTGGACAGGCGCTAATTACAATGAGCAGTTCTTC.

This clonotype was seen more than once but under ten times. V gene TRBV18 combines with J gene TRBJ2-1, with 11 bases matching TRBD2. The CDR3 is made up of 20 amino acids. Looked up from germline, CDR1 is KGHSH and CDR2 is LQKENI. Unmatched junction bases numbered 11, after V lost 1 base and J lost 0 bases. CDR3 region: CASSPLPGTSGLHSYNEQFF. The CDR3 DNA reads as TGTGCCAGCTCACCACTACCCGGGACTAGCGGACTTCACTCCTACAATGAGCAGTTCTTC.

The CDR3 DNA follows: TGTGCCAGCTCACCGGGACAGGGTTTAGAGCCCCAGCATTTT. It specifies CASSPGQGLEPQHF. The rearrangement uses TRBV18 and TRBJ1-5; 9 nucleotides agree with TRBD1. The V gene end was trimmed by 3 bases and the J gene end by 8 bases; junction bases not matched to a gene: 5. The CDR3 extends over 14 amino acids. Looked up from germline, CDR1 is KGHSH and CDR2 is LQKENI.

In this sample, this clonotype turned up many times. The rearrangement joins TRBV20-1 to TRBJ1-5; the D gene is possibly TRBD1 (6 bases). CDR3 length: 16 amino acids. V lost 2 bases to trimming and J lost 0 bases, with 14 bases between them. The V gene's germline CDR1 is DFQATT and CDR2 SNEGSKA (reference sequence). CDR3 DNA sequence: TGCAGTGCTAGAACAACGGGACAAAATAGCAATCAGCCCCAGCATTTT. Protein product: CSARTTGQNSNQPQHF.

This clonotype was seen at least ten times. The genes are TRBV19 and TRBJ2-2, with TRBD2 as a possible D gene (5 bases). Germline loops: CDR1 LNHDA, CDR2 SQIVND (reference sequence). Trimming cost V 3 bases and J 4 bases, with 12 bases left between them. The CDR3 has 15 residues. This CDR3 reads CASSIPGVVTGELFF. CDR3 sequence (DNA): TGTGCCAGTAGTATCCCCGGGGTAGTCACCGGGGAGCTGTTTTTT.

This clonotype has at least ten counts. This chain links TRBV11-2 with TRBJ1-6, with 7 bases that match TRBD1. Germline CDR1 and CDR2: SGHAT and FQNNGV. Germline trimming cut 5 bases from V and 5 bases from J; bases unmatched to any gene: 6. The CDR3 covers 15 residues. The CDR3 DNA sequence: TGTGCCAGCAGCCAGGGGGGCTGGGATAATTCACCCCTCCACTTT. This sequence encodes CASSQGGWDNSPLHF.

This clonotype was counted only a few times. The V call is TRBV9, the J call TRBJ2-7; weak D call: TRBD1 (5 bases). Germline CDR1 SGDLS, CDR2 YYNGEE. CDR3 length: 15 residues. Trimming removed 0 bases at V and 2 bases at J, with 12 bases between. CDR3 region: CASSVDSGQTYEQYF. In DNA, the CDR3 is TGTGCCAGCAGCGTAGATTCAGGGCAGACCTACGAGCAGTACTTC.

This clonotype is medium-sized (0.01 to 0.1%) in the sample. This chain connects TRBV2 to TRBJ2-7; either TRBD1 or TRBD2 may fit D (5 bases each). CDR3 size: 14 residues. Germline V gene lookup returns CDR1 SNHLY and CDR2 FYNNEI. Trimming removed 7 bases from V and 1 base from J, with 14 bases in between. CDR3 nucleotides: TGTGCCAGCACCCCGGGACCGCTATCCTACGAGCAGTACTTC. It is translated as CASTPGPLSYEQYF.

This clonotype was picked up many times. This sequence joins TRBV29-1 and TRBJ2-5; D ambiguous. From germline, CDR1 is SQVTM and CDR2 ANQGSEA. The V end lost 1 base, the J end lost 0 bases, and 9 bases lay between the germline ends. The CDR3 loop spans 14 amino acids. The CDR3 nucleotides are TGCAGCGTTGAAGTCGGGCGGTACCAAGAGACCCAGTACTTC. This sequence encodes CSVEVGRYQETQYF.

In its sample, this clonotype was seen many times. This chain joins TRBV29-1 and TRBJ1-5, with D possibly TRBD1 on 6 matching bases. The CDR3 is 16 residues long. With 6 bases removed from V and 0 bases from J, the gap between germline ends came to 18 bases. Germline V gene data show CDR1 as SQVTM and CDR2 as ANQGSEA. The CDR3 nucleotides read TGCAGCGTAAGCTTACAGGGAGGGGATAGCAATCAGCCCCAGCATTTT. It translates to CSVSLQGGDSNQPQHF.

This clonotype has ten or more counts. This sequence joins TRBV18 and TRBJ2-2; D may be TRBD2 (5 bases). Trimming removed 2 bases at V and 5 bases at J, with 12 bases between. The CDR3 consists of 15 residues. Per the germline V gene, CDR1 is KGHSH and CDR2 is LQKENI. The CDR3 DNA reads TGTGCCAGCTCACCAACGGCTAGCCGGACCGGGGAGCTGTTTTTT. It translates to CASSPTASRTGELFF.

This clonotype was observed at least ten times. The rearrangement uses TRBV27 and TRBJ1-2; D not resolved. The germline gives CDR1 MNHEY, CDR2 SMNVEV (reference sequence). CDR3 length: 13 residues. Trimming removed 0 bases from V and 5 bases from J, with 7 bases in between. This CDR3 reads CASSLSWQYGYTF. CDR3 nucleotides: TGTGCCAGCAGTTTATCGTGGCAGTATGGCTACACCTTC.

This clonotype was picked up many times. The chain links TRBV20-1 to TRBJ2-4; 7 bases map to TRBD2. V shed 3 bases, J shed 0 bases, and the junction held 5 bases outside the gene matches. Germline CDR1 reads DFQATT; CDR2 reads SNEGSKA (reference sequence). This CDR3 has 15 amino acids. In DNA, the CDR3 is TGCAGTGCTAGTACTAGCGTTGTAGCCAAAAACATTCAGTACTTC. Translating gives CSASTSVVAKNIQYF.

This clonotype occurred many times. The V and J genes are TRBV9 and TRBJ2-7; perhaps TRBD2 as D (5 bases). CDR1 and CDR2 (germline): SGDLS, YYNGEE. The CDR3 extends over 14 amino acids. V lost 4 bases, J lost 4 bases, and 15 bases lay in between. CDR3 region: CASSPLGNTYEQYF. CDR3 DNA sequence: TGTGCCAGCAGCCCACTAGGGAATACTTACGAGCAGTACTTC. The whole variable domain, filled in from reference TRBV9 and TRBJ2-7, reads DSGVTQTPKHLITATGQRVTLRCSPRSGDLSVYWYQQSLDQGLQFLIQYYNGEERAKGNILERFSAQQFPDLHSELNLSSLELGDSALYFCASSPLGNTYEQYFGPGTRLTVT.

The table lists this clonotype with many counts. V is TRBV12-3 or TRBV12-4 and J is TRBJ1-5; D gene ambiguous. CDR3 length: 14 amino acids. Deletions cut 5 bases from V and 0 bases from J, with 8 bases between. CDR3 residues: CASSSQHSNQPQHF. CDR3 sequence (DNA): TGTGCCAGCAGTAGTCAGCATAGCAATCAGCCCCAGCATTTT.

This rearrangement joins TRBV28 to TRBJ2-7, with D tentatively TRBD1 (6 bases). Germline V lookup: CDR1 MDHEN, CDR2 SYDVKM. The CDR3 contains 14 residues. Trimming stripped 6 bases from V and 3 bases from J, with 15 bases between. The CDR3 DNA reads as TGTGCCAGCAGCCCATGGGACAAGCGCTACGAGCAGTACTTC. Translated: CASSPWDKRYEQYF.

This clonotype was counted at least ten times. The gene calls are TRBV11-2 and TRBJ2-7; TRBD2 aligns across 11 bases. The V gene's germline CDR1 is SGHAT and CDR2 FQNNGV. The CDR3 consists of 18 residues. V shed 0 bases, J shed 2 bases, and the junction held 9 bases outside the gene matches. Written as DNA, the CDR3 is TGTGCCAGCAGCTTAGACGGCCTAGCGGGGGGCCTGACCTACGAGCAGTACTTC. This codes for CASSLDGLAGGLTYEQYF.

This clonotype was counted at least ten times. This rearrangement joins TRBV2 to TRBJ2-1; the match to TRBD2 covers 12 bases. CDR1 is SNHLY, CDR2 FYNNEI, per germline. The CDR3 has 17 amino acids. With V trimmed by 1 base and J by 3 bases, 4 bases remained unmatched. In DNA, the CDR3 is TGTGCCAGCAGTGAAGGGACTAGCGGGATTCTCTACAATGAGCAGTTCTTC. Translating gives CASSEGTSGILYNEQFF.

This clonotype was seen ten or more times. The chain has TRBV20-1 and TRBJ2-3; D could derive from TRBD1 or TRBD2 (5 bases each). Trimming shortened V by 6 bases and J by 0 bases, and 16 bases separated the two germline ends. The CDR3 contains 15 residues. Germline V lookup: CDR1 DFQATT, CDR2 SNEGSKA (reference sequence). CDR3 sequence reads: CSATDGGSSTDTQYF. DNA for the CDR3: TGCAGTGCAACAGATGGGGGATCTAGCACAGATACGCAGTATTTT.

In its sample, this clonotype was seen many times. V and J are TRBV27 and TRBJ2-7; D is undetermined. Germline loops: CDR1 MNHEY, CDR2 SMNVEV (reference sequence). Trimming took 6 bases from V and 10 from J, leaving 13 bases between them. The CDR3 is 11 amino acids. DNA for the CDR3: TGTGCCAGCAGAACTGGGTCGCTTCAGTACTTC. Amino acids: CASRTGSLQYF.

This clonotype was counted a few times. The chain joins TRBV6-6 to TRBJ1-5; the match to TRBD1 covers 8 bases. This CDR3 comprises 13 residues. Germline V gene data show CDR1 as MNHNY and CDR2 as SVGAGI (reference sequence). The junction had 5 bases not matched to a gene; V was cut back by 9 bases and J by 4 bases. This CDR3 reads CASKTGANQPQHF. As DNA, the CDR3 is TGTGCCAGTAAGACAGGGGCAAATCAGCCCCAGCATTTT.

The gene calls are TRBV5-8 and TRBJ1-5; the D gene is possibly TRBD1 (5 bases). There are 14 residues in the CDR3. Germline CDR1 and CDR2: SGHTS and YDEGEE. Trimming cost V 4 bases and J 10 bases, with 18 bases left between them. The CDR3 is CASSPDGGFGPQHF. The DNA of the CDR3 is TGTGCCAGCAGCCCGGACGGGGGGTTCGGACCCCAGCATTTT.

In this sample, this clonotype turned up a few times. This chain connects TRBV12-3 or TRBV12-4 to TRBJ2-3, with 11 bases identical to TRBD1. The CDR3 spans 14 residues. V trimming: 6 bases; J trimming: 7 bases; junction bases outside the gene matches: 6. The CDR3 loop is CASRTGQGVNTQYF. In nucleotides, the CDR3 is TGTGCCAGCAGGACGGGACAGGGGGTGAATACGCAGTATTTT.

This clonotype was counted at least ten times. The genes are TRBV29-1 and TRBJ2-7; weak D call: TRBD1 (6 bases). The CDR3 length is 14 residues. V lost 1 base to trimming and J lost 2 bases, with 12 bases between them. Germline V gene sequence: CDR1 SQVTM, CDR2 ANQGSEA. The CDR3, as DNA: TGCAGCGTTGAAGCGTGGGGACAAACCTACGAGCAGTACTTC. This sequence encodes CSVEAWGQTYEQYF.

This clonotype was found many times. J is TRBJ1-6 and V is TRBV27; D is uncertain. Germline CDR1 MNHEY, CDR2 SMNVEV (reference sequence). Trimming removed 0 bases from V and 8 bases from J, with 5 bases in between. This CDR3 is built from 13 residues. The CDR3 reads CASSLSGHSPLHF. As DNA, the CDR3 is TGTGCCAGCAGTTTATCTGGACATTCACCCCTCCACTTT.

This clonotype occurred many times. This chain uses TRBV7-6 with TRBJ2-1; TRBD1 aligns across 10 bases. Germline lookup yields CDR1 SGHVS and CDR2 FNYEAQ. CDR3 size: 18 residues. The ends lost 2 bases at V and 3 bases at J; junction bases unmatched: 10. The CDR3 DNA is TGTGCCAGCAGCTTACAACCGCTGACAGGGGGCGTCTACAATGAGCAGTTCTTC. Translation gives CASSLQPLTGGVYNEQFF.

The CDR3 is CSASPGSGNTIYF. The CDR3 DNA reads as TGCAGCGCGAGCCCAGGGAGTGGAAACACCATATATTTT. The chain uses TRBV29-1 and TRBJ1-3; TRBD1 is a possible D gene (5 bases). Trimming shortened V by 7 bases and J by 3 bases, and 13 bases separated the two germline ends. The CDR3 sequence is 13 residues long. Germline assignment: CDR1 SQVTM and CDR2 ANQGSEA.

This clonotype was found many times. The chain carries TRBV20-1 and TRBJ1-5, with TRBD1 matching over 8 bases. Germline trimming cut 3 bases from V and 6 bases from J; bases unmatched to any gene: 10. The CDR3 totals 15 residues. Germline assignment: CDR1 DFQATT and CDR2 SNEGSKA (reference sequence). The CDR3 DNA follows: TGCAGTGCTAGGGGTGGACAGGGCCGCCGTCAGCCCCAGCATTTT. Its translation is CSARGGQGRRQPQHF.

Ten or more counts support this clonotype. This chain connects TRBV7-2 to TRBJ2-3; the match to TRBD2 covers 16 bases. This CDR3 has 20 amino acids. CDR1 SGHTA and CDR2 FQGNSA come from the germline V gene. Trimming at V came to 3 bases and at J to 5 bases, leaving 14 bases not matched to a gene. The CDR3 sequence is CASSLVSGTSGRAAGDTQYF. The CDR3 region has the DNA TGTGCCAGCAGCTTGGTATCCGGGACTAGCGGGAGGGCCGCTGGAGATACGCAGTATTTT.

This clonotype was seen repeatedly, ten times or more. The CDR3 sequence: CASRFNEQFF. In DNA form, the CDR3 reads TGTGCCAGCAGATTTAATGAGCAGTTCTTC. V gene TRBV6-1 combines with J gene TRBJ2-1; D uncertain. There are 10 residues in the CDR3. Germline V gene sequence: CDR1 MNHNS, CDR2 SASEGT. V lost 6 bases and J 7 bases, leaving 4 bases between the germline ends.

This clonotype has ten or more counts. V and J are TRBV15 and TRBJ2-1; 8 bases fit TRBD1. The J segment lost 8 bases and the V segment lost 7 bases, leaving 1 base of the junction unmatched. The CDR3 is made up of 11 amino acids. Germline assignment: CDR1 LNHNV and CDR2 YYDKDF (reference sequence). The CDR3: CATTGGYEQFF. The CDR3 bases are TGTGCCACCACAGGGGGCTATGAGCAGTTCTTC.